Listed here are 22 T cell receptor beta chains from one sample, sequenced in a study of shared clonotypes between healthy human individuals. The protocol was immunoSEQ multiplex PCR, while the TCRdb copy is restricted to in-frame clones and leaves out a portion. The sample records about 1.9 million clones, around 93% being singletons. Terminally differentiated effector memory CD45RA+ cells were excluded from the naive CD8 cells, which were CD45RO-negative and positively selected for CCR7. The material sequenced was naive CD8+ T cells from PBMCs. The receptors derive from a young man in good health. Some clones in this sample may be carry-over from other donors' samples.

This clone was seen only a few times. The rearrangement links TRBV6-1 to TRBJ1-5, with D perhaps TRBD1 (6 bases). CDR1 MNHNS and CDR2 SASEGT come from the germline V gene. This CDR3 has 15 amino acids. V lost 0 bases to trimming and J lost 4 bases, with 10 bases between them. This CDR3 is CASSEARDRNQPQHF. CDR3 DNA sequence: TGTGCCAGCAGTGAAGCCCGAGACAGGAATCAGCCCCAGCATTTT.

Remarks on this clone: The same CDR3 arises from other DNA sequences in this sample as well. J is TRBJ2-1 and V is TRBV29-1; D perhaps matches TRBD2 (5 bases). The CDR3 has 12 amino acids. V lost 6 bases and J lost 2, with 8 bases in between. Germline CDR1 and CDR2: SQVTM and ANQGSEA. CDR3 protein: CSVETTYNEQFF. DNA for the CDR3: TGCAGCGTGGAGACTACCTACAATGAGCAGTTCTTC.

The CDR3 DNA reads TGTGCCAGCAGCTGGCTAGCGGGAGGTTACAATGAGCAGTTCTTC. Translating it yields CASSWLAGGYNEQFF. The chain uses TRBV28 and TRBJ2-1; TRBD2 agrees at 11 bases. V dropped 6 bases and J dropped 4; count of bases not matched to a gene: 5. Germline V gives CDR1 MDHEN, CDR2 SYDVKM. This CDR3 contains 15 residues.

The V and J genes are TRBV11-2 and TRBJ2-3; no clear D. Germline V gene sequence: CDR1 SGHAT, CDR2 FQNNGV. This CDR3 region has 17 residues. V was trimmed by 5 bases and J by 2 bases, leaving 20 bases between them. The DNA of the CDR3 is TGTGCCAGCAGCCAACCCACCACGATAGCTAACACAGATACGCAGTATTTT. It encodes CASSQPTTIANTDTQYF. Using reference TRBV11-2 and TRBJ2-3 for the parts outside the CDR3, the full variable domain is EAGVAQSPRYKIIEKRQSVAFWCNPISGHATLYWYQQILGQGPKLLIQFQNNGVVDDSQLPKDRFSAERLKGVDSTLKIQPAKLEDSAVYLCASSQPTTIANTDTQYFGPGTRLTVL.

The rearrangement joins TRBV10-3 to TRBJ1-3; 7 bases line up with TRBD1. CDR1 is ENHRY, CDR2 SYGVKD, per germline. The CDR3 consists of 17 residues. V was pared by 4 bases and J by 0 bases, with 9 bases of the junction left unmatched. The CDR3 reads CAISVRGTDPSGNTIYF. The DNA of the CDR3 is TGTGCCATCAGTGTCAGGGGGACGGACCCCTCTGGAAACACCATATATTTT.

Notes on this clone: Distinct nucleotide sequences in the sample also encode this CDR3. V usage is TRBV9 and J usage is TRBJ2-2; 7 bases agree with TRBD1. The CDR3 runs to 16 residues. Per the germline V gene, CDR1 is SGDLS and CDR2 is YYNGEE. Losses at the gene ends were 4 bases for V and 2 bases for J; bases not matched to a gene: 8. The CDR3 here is CASSPRQGKNTGELFF. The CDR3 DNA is TGTGCCAGCAGCCCCAGACAGGGTAAAAACACCGGGGAGCTGTTTTTT. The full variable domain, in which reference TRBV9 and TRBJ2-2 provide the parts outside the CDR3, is DSGVTQTPKHLITATGQRVTLRCSPRSGDLSVYWYQQSLDQGLQFLIQYYNGEERAKGNILERFSAQQFPDLHSELNLSSLELGDSALYFCASSPRQGKNTGELFFGEGSRLTVL.

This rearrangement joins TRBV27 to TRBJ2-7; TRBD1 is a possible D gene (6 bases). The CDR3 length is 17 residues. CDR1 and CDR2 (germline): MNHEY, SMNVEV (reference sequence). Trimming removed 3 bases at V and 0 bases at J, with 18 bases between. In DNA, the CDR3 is TGTGCCAGCAGTTTTCTAGGTGGACTGGGGGCCTCCTACGAGCAGTACTTC. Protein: CASSFLGGLGASYEQYF.

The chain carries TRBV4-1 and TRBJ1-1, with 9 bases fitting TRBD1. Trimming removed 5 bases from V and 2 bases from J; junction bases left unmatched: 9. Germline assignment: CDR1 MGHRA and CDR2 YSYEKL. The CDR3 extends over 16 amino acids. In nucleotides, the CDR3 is TGCGCCAGCAGCTCCCACAGGGGGCGCGCTAACACTGAAGCTTTCTTT. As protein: CASSSHRGRANTEAFF.

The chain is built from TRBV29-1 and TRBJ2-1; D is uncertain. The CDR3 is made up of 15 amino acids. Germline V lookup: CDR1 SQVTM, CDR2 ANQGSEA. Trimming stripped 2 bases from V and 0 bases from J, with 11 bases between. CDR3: CSVEHSKSSYNEQFF. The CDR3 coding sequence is TGCAGCGTTGAACATTCGAAGAGCTCCTACAATGAGCAGTTCTTC.

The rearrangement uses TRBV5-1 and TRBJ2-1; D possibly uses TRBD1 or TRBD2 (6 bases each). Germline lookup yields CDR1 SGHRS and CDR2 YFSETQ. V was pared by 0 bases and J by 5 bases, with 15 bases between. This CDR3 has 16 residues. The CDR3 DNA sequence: TGCGCCAGCAGCTTGGATCGCAGGGGACTTAACAATGAGCAGTTCTTC. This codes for CASSLDRRGLNNEQFF.

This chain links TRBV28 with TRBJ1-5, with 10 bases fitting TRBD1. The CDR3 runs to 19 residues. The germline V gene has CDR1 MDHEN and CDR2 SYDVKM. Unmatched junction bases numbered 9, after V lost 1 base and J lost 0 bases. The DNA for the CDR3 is TGTGCCAGCAGTTTATTTTGGGGACAGGGGATCTATAGCAATCAGCCCCAGCATTTT. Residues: CASSLFWGQGIYSNQPQHF.

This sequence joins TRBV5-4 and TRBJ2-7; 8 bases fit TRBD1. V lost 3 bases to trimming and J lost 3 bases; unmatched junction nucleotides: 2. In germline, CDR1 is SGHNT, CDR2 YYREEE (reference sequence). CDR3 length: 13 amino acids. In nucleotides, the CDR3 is TGTGCCAGCAGCTGGGGACAGGACTACGAGCAGTACTTC. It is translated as CASSWGQDYEQYF. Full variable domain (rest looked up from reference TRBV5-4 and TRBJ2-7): ETGVTQSPTHLIKTRGQQVTLRCSSQSGHNTVSWYQQALGQGPQFIFQYYREEENGRGNFPPRFSGLQFPNYSSELNVNALELDDSALYLCASSWGQDYEQYFGPGTRLTVT.

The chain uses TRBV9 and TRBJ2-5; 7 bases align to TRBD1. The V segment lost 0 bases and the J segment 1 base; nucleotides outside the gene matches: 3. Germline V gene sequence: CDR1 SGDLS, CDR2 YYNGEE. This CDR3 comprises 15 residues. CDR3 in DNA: TGTGCCAGCAGCGTAGCGGGACAGACCCAAGAGACCCAGTACTTC. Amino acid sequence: CASSVAGQTQETQYF.

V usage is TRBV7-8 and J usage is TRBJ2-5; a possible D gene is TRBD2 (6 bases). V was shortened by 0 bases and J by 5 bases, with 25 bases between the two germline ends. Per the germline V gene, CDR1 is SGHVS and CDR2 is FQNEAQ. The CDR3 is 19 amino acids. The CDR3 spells CASSLAVGLLARTAETQYF. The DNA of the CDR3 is TGTGCCAGCAGCTTAGCTGTCGGTTTACTAGCCCGGACCGCGGAGACCCAGTACTTC.

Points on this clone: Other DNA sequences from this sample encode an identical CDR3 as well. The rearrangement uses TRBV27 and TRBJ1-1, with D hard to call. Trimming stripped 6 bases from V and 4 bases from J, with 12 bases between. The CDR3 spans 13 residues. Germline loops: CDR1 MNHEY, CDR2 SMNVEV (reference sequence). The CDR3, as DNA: TGTGCCAGCAGCCCAGCTGGAGTCACTGAAGCTTTCTTT. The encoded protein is CASSPAGVTEAFF.

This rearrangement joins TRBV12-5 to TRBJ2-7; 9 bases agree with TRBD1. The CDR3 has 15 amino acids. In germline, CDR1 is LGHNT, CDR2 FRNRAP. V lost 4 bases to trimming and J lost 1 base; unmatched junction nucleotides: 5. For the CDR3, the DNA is TGTGCTAGTGGTTCCCCGGGACAGGGATCCTACGAGCAGTACTTC. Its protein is CASGSPGQGSYEQYF.

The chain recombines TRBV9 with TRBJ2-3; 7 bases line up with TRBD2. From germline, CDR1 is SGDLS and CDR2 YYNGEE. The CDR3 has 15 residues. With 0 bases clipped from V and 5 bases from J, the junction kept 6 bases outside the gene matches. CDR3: CASSVVAGARDTQYF. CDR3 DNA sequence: TGTGCCAGCAGCGTAGTTGCGGGAGCCAGAGATACGCAGTATTTT.

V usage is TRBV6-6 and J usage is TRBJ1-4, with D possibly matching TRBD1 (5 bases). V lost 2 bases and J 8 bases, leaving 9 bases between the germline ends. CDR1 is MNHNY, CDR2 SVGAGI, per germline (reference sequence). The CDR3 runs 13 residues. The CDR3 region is CASSYIRDEKLFF. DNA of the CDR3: TGTGCCAGCAGTTACATCCGGGACGAAAAACTGTTTTTT.

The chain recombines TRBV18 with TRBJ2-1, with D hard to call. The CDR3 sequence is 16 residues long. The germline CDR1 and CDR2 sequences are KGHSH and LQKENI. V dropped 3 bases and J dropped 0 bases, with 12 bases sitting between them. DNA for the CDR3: TGTGCCAGCTCACCGACCGCGGCGGTCTCCTACAATGAGCAGTTCTTC. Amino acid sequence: CASSPTAAVSYNEQFF.

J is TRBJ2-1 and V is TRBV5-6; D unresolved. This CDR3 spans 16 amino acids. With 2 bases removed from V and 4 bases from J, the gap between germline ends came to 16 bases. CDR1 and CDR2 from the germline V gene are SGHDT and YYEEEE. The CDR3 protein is CASSFARISVYNEQFF. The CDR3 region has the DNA TGTGCCAGCAGCTTCGCACGGATCTCCGTATACAATGAGCAGTTCTTC.

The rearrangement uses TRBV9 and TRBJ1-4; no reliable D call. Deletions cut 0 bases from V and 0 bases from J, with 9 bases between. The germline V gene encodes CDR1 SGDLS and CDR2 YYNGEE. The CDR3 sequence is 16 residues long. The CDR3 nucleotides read TGTGCCAGCAGCGTAGAAGGGAGTCCAACTAATGAAAAACTGTTTTTT. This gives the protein CASSVEGSPTNEKLFF.

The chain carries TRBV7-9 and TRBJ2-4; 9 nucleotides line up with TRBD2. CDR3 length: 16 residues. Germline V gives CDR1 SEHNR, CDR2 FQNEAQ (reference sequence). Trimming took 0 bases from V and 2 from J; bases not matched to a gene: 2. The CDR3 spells CASSLATSGTKNIQYF. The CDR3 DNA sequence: TGTGCCAGCAGCTTAGCGACTAGCGGAACCAAAAACATTCAGTACTTC.